Below, 19 T cell receptor beta chains from the same sample are listed, as sequenced in a study of tumor-infiltrating lymphocytes in primary liver carcinoma. TCR beta cDNA was reverse-transcribed from roughly 520 ng of total RNA. The reaction used a constant-region primer and ProtoScript II reverse transcriptase. ARM-PCR was slightly modified, and three nested multiplex PCR rounds with it gave rise to the TCR beta libraries. The first two PCR rounds used TRBV1-TRBV30 primers with a Cbeta primer, 10 cycles each. MiXCR, applied by TCRdb to the multiplex PCR reads, yields one record per CDR3 protein. The data hold about 74,000 distinct CDR3 sequences, with roughly 69% observed a single time. Joint extraction of RNA and DNA used roughly 18-34 mg of bulk tissue that was unsorted. Material: liver tumor tissue from sampling region 4. Subset given: tumor region T4, right-lateral pole. The receptors shown here come from a man aged 35 to 55 with primary liver carcinoma and hepatitis B virus infection.

This chain uses TRBV29-1 with TRBJ2-1, with 11 nucleotides matching TRBD2. Germline CDR1 and CDR2: SQVTM and ANQGSEA. The CDR3 runs to 13 residues. Germline trimming cut 8 bases from V and 6 bases from J; bases unmatched to any gene: 6. CDR3 protein: CSSLGLAVNEQFF. For the CDR3, the DNA is TGCAGCAGTCTGGGACTAGCGGTCAATGAGCAGTTCTTC.

This chain joins TRBV9 and TRBJ2-1; a weak D match, TRBD1 (5 bases). Deletions cut 4 bases from V and 5 bases from J, with 13 bases between. The germline V gene has CDR1 SGDLS and CDR2 YYNGEE. The CDR3 totals 14 residues. The CDR3 DNA reads as TGTGCCAGCAGCACAGGCGACTCTCACAATGAGCAGTTCTTC. Translation: CASSTGDSHNEQFF. The entire variable domain, with the rest obtained from reference TRBV9 and TRBJ2-1, is as follows: DSGVTQTPKHLITATGQRVTLRCSPRSGDLSVYWYQQSLDQGLQFLIQYYNGEERAKGNILERFSAQQFPDLHSELNLSSLELGDSALYFCASSTGDSHNEQFFGPGTRLTVL.

The J gene is TRBJ2-3, the V gene TRBV29-1; 7 positions match TRBD2. V was clipped by 6 bases and J by 2 bases; unmatched bases: 8. Germline V gene data show CDR1 as SQVTM and CDR2 as ANQGSEA. The length of the CDR3 is 14 residues. The CDR3 protein is CSVRHGRFTDTQYF. CDR3 DNA: TGCAGCGTCCGACACGGGAGGTTCACAGATACGCAGTATTTT.

A remark on this clonotype: At one of its ends the junction is not consistent with the germline gene, which may arise from a read error. The chain recombines TRBV30 with TRBJ1-1, with D possibly TRBD1 on 5 matching bases. In germline, CDR1 is GTSNPN, CDR2 SVGIG (reference sequence). The CDR3 extends over 14 amino acids. CDR3 amino acids: CTWSPPGGNTEAFF. The CDR3 DNA is TGTACCTGGAGTCCCCCCGGGGGGAACACTGAAGCTTTCTTT.

This clonotype has just one count. Possible read error: a much larger clone is one base away. This chain joins TRBV7-9 and TRBJ2-1; D perhaps matches TRBD1 (6 bases). Per germline, CDR1 SEHNR and CDR2 FQNEAQ (reference sequence). This CDR3 has 16 amino acids. The CDR3: CASSLGGPSSYNEQLF. The DNA of the CDR3 is TGTGCCAGCAGCTTAGGGGGGCCGAGCTCCTACAATGAGCAGTTATTC.

The V and J genes are TRBV11-1 and TRBJ2-3, with 10 bases that match TRBD2. CDR1 and CDR2 (germline): SGHAT, FQDESV (reference sequence). This CDR3 comprises 16 residues. J gave up 0 bases and V 9 bases, and 9 bases lay outside the gene matches. The CDR3 coding sequence is TGTGCCAGTGACAAGGGACTAGCGATTAGCACAGATACGCAGTATTTT. Encoded protein: CASDKGLAISTDTQYF.

This clonotype was counted at least ten times. V is TRBV28 and J is TRBJ1-3; a possible D gene is TRBD1 (5 bases). The V gene lost 6 bases and the J gene lost 2 bases, with 23 bases spanning the gap. This CDR3 is 18 amino acids long. Germline assignment: CDR1 MDHEN and CDR2 SYDVKM. As DNA, the CDR3 is TGTGCCAGCAGCCCCGGGACGGAGGACCGTTGGGCTGGAAACACCATATATTTT. Amino acid sequence: CASSPGTEDRWAGNTIYF.

Ten or more counts support this clonotype. The J gene is TRBJ1-1, the V gene TRBV5-1, with TRBD1 matching over 7 bases. This CDR3 region has 15 residues. The ends lost 4 bases at V and 0 bases at J; junction bases unmatched: 6. Germline values: CDR1 SGHRS, CDR2 YFSETQ. In nucleotides, the CDR3 is TGCGCCAGCAGCAGACAGGGCGGTGTGAACACTGAAGCTTTCTTT. The encoded protein is CASSRQGGVNTEAFF.

This clonotype appeared many times. The chain is built from TRBV7-8 and TRBJ1-5, with D possibly TRBD1 on 6 matching bases. The CDR3 length is 16 residues. Deletions cut 5 bases from V and 1 base from J, with 15 bases between. CDR1 and CDR2 from the germline V gene are SGHVS and FQNEAQ. CDR3 DNA sequence: TGTGCCAGCAGCCCAGGGGCCCGGGGGAGCAATCAGCCCCAGCATTTT. Translation gives CASSPGARGSNQPQHF.

This chain joins TRBV29-1 and TRBJ2-3; 7 bases match TRBD2. CDR3 size: 14 residues. J was trimmed by 3 bases and V by 6 bases; bases with no gene match: 9. Germline lookup yields CDR1 SQVTM and CDR2 ANQGSEA. The CDR3 region is CSVRIGRSTDTQYF. The CDR3, as DNA: TGCAGCGTCCGAATCGGGAGGTCTACAGATACGCAGTATTTT.

On this clonotype: Its ends do not fully match the called genes, so a read error is possible. The chain uses TRBV13 and TRBJ2-7; the D gene is possibly TRBD2 (5 bases). The CDR3 runs to 11 residues. From germline, CDR1 is PRHDT and CDR2 FYEKMQ (reference sequence). In DNA, the CDR3 is TGCGCCAGCAACCTCGGACGGGGTAGTTACTTC. Protein: CASNLGRGSYF.

About this clonotype itself: The junction shows a germline mismatch at one end, possibly a read error. The chain employs TRBV14 and TRBJ2-1; 9 bases match TRBD2. From germline, CDR1 is SGHDN and CDR2 FVKESK. This CDR3 has 16 residues. CDR3 sequence: CASSQDPASGVDEHFF. The CDR3 bases are TGTGCCAGCAGCCAAGATCCAGCTAGCGGGGTCGATGAGCATTTCTTC.

In its sample, this clonotype was seen once. This rearrangement joins TRBV11-2 to TRBJ2-3; no reliable D call. CDR1 is SGHAT, CDR2 FQNNGV, per germline. Trimming removed 5 bases from V and 2 bases from J, with 11 bases in between. This CDR3 has 14 residues. The CDR3 reads CASSLEGNTDTQYF. The DNA of the CDR3 is TGTGCCAGCAGCCTCGAAGGCAACACAGATACGCAGTATTTT.

To note about this clonotype: Possible read error: a much larger clone is one base away. V and J are TRBV28 and TRBJ2-7; 8 bases line up with TRBD2. Germline V gene sequence: CDR1 MDHEN, CDR2 SYDVKM. V was pared by 7 bases and J by 2 bases, with 4 bases of the junction left unmatched. The length of the CDR3 is 13 residues. The CDR3 nucleotides are TGTGCCAGCATGCTGGGACTAGCCTACGAGCAGTACTTC. Its protein is CASMLGLAYEQYF.

In the case of this clonotype: Sequence at one end of the junction differs from germline and may be a read error. This sequence joins TRBV11-2 and TRBJ2-1, with 8 bases identical to TRBD2. In germline, CDR1 is SGHAT, CDR2 FQNNGV. The CDR3 covers 16 residues. CDR3 DNA: TGTGCCAGCAGCTTTCGATTAGCGGGAAATTTCAATGAGCAGTTCTTT. Amino acid sequence: CASSFRLAGNFNEQFF.

The V call is TRBV14, the J call TRBJ2-5, with TRBD2 as a possible D gene (5 bases). This CDR3 has 13 amino acids. Per the germline V gene, CDR1 is SGHDN and CDR2 is FVKESK. CDR3: CACSQDGVETQYF. In nucleotides, the CDR3 is TGTGCTTGCAGCCAGGACGGGGTGGAGACCCAGTACTTC.

This clonotype came up once. The chain employs TRBV12-3 or TRBV12-4 and TRBJ2-7, with D possibly TRBD2 on 5 matching bases. The CDR3 has 13 residues. The V end was cut by 3 bases, the J end by 2 bases, with 8 bases between. For the CDR3, the DNA is TGTGCCAGCAGTTTGCAGGAGGCCTACGAGCAGTACTTC. It encodes CASSLQEAYEQYF.

Remarks on this clonotype: At one boundary the junction diverges from the germline segment, which might be a read error. V and J are TRBV12-3 or TRBV12-4 and TRBJ1-4; D is undetermined. This CDR3 has 14 amino acids. The CDR3 loop is CASLDIGSNEKQFF. The CDR3 bases are TGTGCCAGTCTAGACATAGGGAGTAATGAAAAACAGTTTTTT.

This rearrangement joins TRBV10-3 to TRBJ2-2; weak D call: TRBD1 (5 bases). The V gene lost 11 bases and the J gene lost 5 bases, with 15 bases spanning the gap. This CDR3 region has 13 residues. The germline V gene encodes CDR1 ENHRY and CDR2 SYGVKD. CDR3 sequence: CACTGWKTGELFF. The CDR3 nucleotides read TGTGCCTGTACAGGCTGGAAGACCGGGGAGCTGTTTTTT.